Listed here are 10 T cell receptor beta chains from one sample, sequenced in a study of cytomegalovirus exposure and HLA in healthy donors. The study ran its PCR with 60 Vbeta and 13 Jbeta primers. Profiling relied on immunoSEQ multiplex PCR, and the TCRdb table lists in-frame clones only, not all of them. The sample lists a few hundred thousand clones; around three quarters were seen once. Sequenced input: PBMCs. The source is a man in his forties or fifties in good health and CMV-seronegative.

V gene TRBV7-2 combines with J gene TRBJ2-7; no definite D call. The CDR3 sequence is 12 residues long. Germline V gene data show CDR1 as SGHTA and CDR2 as FQGNSA. Trimming pared 1 base from V and 5 bases from J, leaving 6 bases between. CDR3 amino acids: CASSLDLHEQYF. The CDR3 nucleotides read TGTGCCAGCAGCTTAGATCTCCACGAGCAGTACTTC. The whole variable domain, remainder taken from reference TRBV7-2 and TRBJ2-7, is GAGVSQSPSNKVTEKGKDVELRCDPISGHTALYWYRQSLGQGLEFLIYFQGNSAPDKSGLPSDRFSAERTGGSVSTLTIQRTQQEDSAVYLCASSLDLHEQYFGPGTRLTVT.

The CDR3 region has the DNA TGTGCCAGCAGCTTAGGAGGTGACACTGAAGCTTTCTTT. Translating it yields CASSLGGDTEAFF. The chain combines TRBV7-6 with TRBJ1-1; D is unresolved. This CDR3 region has 13 residues. CDR1 and CDR2 (germline): SGHVS, FNYEAQ. V was pared by 1 base and J by 3 bases, with 6 bases between.

This sequence joins TRBV6-5 and TRBJ1-2, with D perhaps matching TRBD1 (6 bases). The ends were cut back, 0 bases at V and 3 bases at J, with 11 bases in the middle. The CDR3 sequence is 15 residues long. From germline, CDR1 is MNHEY and CDR2 SVGAGI. The CDR3 DNA reads TGTGCCAGCAGTTACTCGAGGGCAGGGGACTATGGCTACACCTTC. It yields the protein CASSYSRAGDYGYTF.

This rearrangement joins TRBV5-1 to TRBJ2-5; D gene ambiguous. Germline V gene sequence: CDR1 SGHRS, CDR2 YFSETQ. The CDR3 has 12 amino acids. V was trimmed by 4 bases and J by 0 bases, leaving 4 bases between them. The DNA for the CDR3 is TGCGCCAGCAGCCAAAACCAAGAGACCCAGTACTTC. This codes for CASSQNQETQYF.

The V call is TRBV5-1, the J call TRBJ2-3; 7 bases are shared with TRBD2. Germline CDR1 SGHRS, CDR2 YFSETQ. V shed 1 base, J shed 2 bases, and the junction held 4 bases outside the gene matches. The CDR3 sequence is 15 residues long. CDR3 residues: CASSLSGEITDTQYF. The DNA for the CDR3 is TGCGCCAGCAGCTTGAGCGGGGAAATCACAGATACGCAGTATTTT.

The chain couples TRBV28 to TRBJ2-1; TRBD2 matches 8 bases. The J segment lost 7 bases and the V segment lost 2 bases, leaving 4 bases of the junction unmatched. The CDR3 runs to 14 residues. CDR1 and CDR2 from the germline V gene are MDHEN and SYDVKM. This CDR3 reads CASSLNGGANEQFF. For the CDR3, the DNA is TGTGCCAGCAGTTTAAACGGGGGGGCGAATGAGCAGTTCTTC.

This clone was counted a few times. The chain has TRBV6-6 and TRBJ2-3; 8 positions match TRBD2. CDR1 and CDR2 (germline): MNHNY, SVGAGI (reference sequence). This CDR3 has 15 amino acids. V lost 7 bases and J lost 5; bases outside the gene matches: 11. The CDR3 bases are TGTGCCAGCACCGGAGCGGGAGCGGTAGGAGATACGCAGTATTTT. It is translated as CASTGAGAVGDTQYF.

CDR3 sequence reads: CASSFSFRAGGTFF. As DNA, the CDR3 is TGTGCCAGCAGTTTTTCGTTCCGGGCCGGAGGGACTTTCTTT. The rearrangement uses TRBV27 and TRBJ1-1; D is ambiguous. The germline gives CDR1 MNHEY, CDR2 SMNVEV (reference sequence). The CDR3 is 14 residues long. Deletions cut 3 bases from V and 12 bases from J, with 20 bases between.

The V and J genes are TRBV27 and TRBJ2-2; 8 bases line up with TRBD1. The CDR3 contains 14 residues. The V gene's germline CDR1 is MNHEY and CDR2 SMNVEV (reference sequence). J lost 3 bases, V lost 10 bases, and 7 bases had no gene match. The CDR3 sequence: CATSQGAYTGELFF. The CDR3 DNA reads TGTGCCACGAGTCAGGGGGCCTACACCGGGGAGCTGTTTTTT.

This chain joins TRBV30 and TRBJ1-2; 7 nucleotides align to TRBD1. CDR1 and CDR2 from the germline V gene are GTSNPN and SVGIG (reference sequence). Losses at the gene ends were 4 bases for V and 8 bases for J; bases not matched to a gene: 10. CDR3 size: 13 residues. The CDR3 region has the DNA TGTGCCTGGACCGACAGGGAGGTACGGGGCTACACCTTC. Translating it yields CAWTDREVRGYTF.